A selection of T cell receptor beta chains follows, all from one sample in a study of human T cells and chemical hapten exposure. TCRdb reprocessed the RACE reads with MiXCR, giving one entry per CDR3 protein. The data contain a few hundred thousand distinct CDR3 sequences, just under 6.5% of them singletons. The sample was whole blood, taken in connection with sensitization to the hapten diphenylcyclopropenone (DPC). Every receptor here comes from a young woman with alopecia areata. Some clones in this sample may be carry-over from other donors' samples. The CDR3 runs from the conserved cysteine through the conserved F or W. Each record gives: J gene, clone size, V gene, CDR3 protein. Rows may omit the clone size; those that give it use once, few, many or a size class.

j_gene: TRBJ1-5
abundance: many
v_gene: TRBV20-1
CDR3aa: CSARGSGLSQPQHF

j_gene: TRBJ1-1
abundance: many
v_gene: TRBV9
CDR3aa: CASSARYQGETEAFF

j_gene: TRBJ2-2
abundance: few
v_gene: TRBV4-1
CDR3aa: CASSHPGQSNTGELFF

j_gene: TRBJ2-1
abundance: -
v_gene: TRBV6-2/TRBV6-3
CDR3aa: CASAQGLEYNEQFF

j_gene: TRBJ2-3
abundance: many
v_gene: TRBV7-9
CDR3aa: CASSLGSQGRTDTQYF

j_gene: TRBJ1-2
abundance: many
v_gene: TRBV7-2
CDR3aa: CASSLGIRGSLYGYTF

j_gene: TRBJ1-4
abundance: few
v_gene: TRBV29-1
CDR3aa: CSAGMGEKLFF

j_gene: TRBJ1-5
abundance: -
v_gene: TRBV9
CDR3aa: CASSVGGERQPQHF

j_gene: TRBJ1-2
abundance: few
v_gene: TRBV25-1
CDR3aa: CASSFRPGPSPPYGYTF

j_gene: TRBJ2-6
abundance: many
v_gene: TRBV20-1
CDR3aa: CSADRGSGANVLTF

j_gene: TRBJ2-7
abundance: -
v_gene: TRBV6-2/TRBV6-3
CDR3aa: CASSSHGGSSSYEQYF

j_gene: TRBJ2-3
abundance: -
v_gene: TRBV6-2/TRBV6-3
CDR3aa: CASSLDVASIADTQYF

j_gene: TRBJ2-1
abundance: few
v_gene: TRBV7-9
CDR3aa: CASSFSPGGTYNEQFF

j_gene: TRBJ1-5
abundance: many
v_gene: TRBV7-3
CDR3aa: CASSFGGLGIHSNQPQHF

j_gene: TRBJ2-5
abundance: -
v_gene: TRBV3-1
CDR3aa: CASSQGQAFQETQYF

j_gene: TRBJ2-1
abundance: -
v_gene: TRBV6-2/TRBV6-3
CDR3aa: CASGTSNEQFF

j_gene: TRBJ1-2
abundance: -
v_gene: TRBV12-3/TRBV12-4
CDR3aa: CASSQQVDYCYTF

j_gene: TRBJ2-3
abundance: many
v_gene: TRBV9
CDR3aa: CASSTDGLAGATDTQYF

j_gene: TRBJ1-1
abundance: many
v_gene: TRBV6-6
CDR3aa: CASSARGQGARTEAFF

j_gene: TRBJ1-6
abundance: -
v_gene: TRBV27
CDR3aa: CASREAGENSPLHF

j_gene: TRBJ2-3
abundance: many
v_gene: TRBV7-2
CDR3aa: CASSVSGGAPDTQYF

j_gene: TRBJ2-3
abundance: -
v_gene: TRBV20-1
CDR3aa: CSARVSAGAYTDTQYF

j_gene: TRBJ2-7
abundance: few
v_gene: TRBV7-6
CDR3aa: CASSLSQTSSYEQYF

j_gene: TRBJ1-5
abundance: few
v_gene: TRBV6-6
CDR3aa: CAIGGSQPQHF

j_gene: TRBJ1-2
abundance: many
v_gene: TRBV6-1
CDR3aa: CASSEAPDRLYGYTF

j_gene: TRBJ1-1
abundance: many
v_gene: TRBV7-8
CDR3aa: CAVTGVNTEAFF

j_gene: TRBJ2-3
abundance: many
v_gene: TRBV6-5
CDR3aa: CASRGLPGADTQYF

j_gene: TRBJ1-3
abundance: -
v_gene: TRBV29-1
CDR3aa: CSVGLPPGTIYF

j_gene: TRBJ1-2
abundance: -
v_gene: TRBV27
CDR3aa: CARDRDRLAPNYGYTF

j_gene: TRBJ1-2
abundance: -
v_gene: TRBV5-1
CDR3aa: CASSPEPGTGLSWTF

j_gene: TRBJ1-2
abundance: -
v_gene: TRBV10-3
CDR3aa: CAILGGLRYGYTF

j_gene: TRBJ2-4
abundance: few
v_gene: TRBV4-1
CDR3aa: CASSPLPPPAKNIQYF

j_gene: TRBJ2-1
abundance: few
v_gene: TRBV7-8
CDR3aa: CASIVAGTSPKRKFF

j_gene: TRBJ1-2
abundance: many
v_gene: TRBV6-6
CDR3aa: CASSYSAAANYGYTF

j_gene: TRBJ2-6
abundance: -
v_gene: TRBV29-1
CDR3aa: CSVEDPAEISGANVLTF

j_gene: TRBJ2-7
abundance: -
v_gene: TRBV7-8
CDR3aa: CASSLVVSYEQYF

j_gene: TRBJ2-5
abundance: few
v_gene: TRBV6-5
CDR3aa: CASSSWDKKQETQYF

j_gene: TRBJ1-5
abundance: many
v_gene: TRBV6-5
CDR3aa: CASSGPEWQPQHF

j_gene: TRBJ2-5
abundance: -
v_gene: TRBV29-1
CDR3aa: CSVDRGPDYQETQYF

j_gene: TRBJ2-3
abundance: -
v_gene: TRBV3-1
CDR3aa: CASSRLDSGTQYF

j_gene: TRBJ1-2
abundance: -
v_gene: TRBV28
CDR3aa: CASSLGATGLANYGYTF

j_gene: TRBJ1-6
abundance: many
v_gene: TRBV6-5
CDR3aa: CASSEHRGSDNSPLHF

j_gene: TRBJ2-7
abundance: many
v_gene: TRBV4-2
CDR3aa: CASSQDLTLGDRTVYEQYF

j_gene: TRBJ1-2
abundance: few
v_gene: TRBV4-3
CDR3aa: CASSQEFQDPYGYTF

j_gene: TRBJ1-2
abundance: many
v_gene: TRBV5-3
CDR3aa: CARTGGNYGYTF

j_gene: TRBJ1-2
abundance: many
v_gene: TRBV6-1
CDR3aa: CASSEGGTGIGYTF